A single T cell receptor beta chain is shown here with its context. As yet, its antigen is unknown. The sample originates from a study of PD-L1 blockade in urothelial cancer. Findings and limits, study-wide: Patients with below-median pretreatment blood clonality survived longer.

Spiked synthetic TCR analogs estimated absolute template abundance per PCR. Assay: immunoSEQ multiplex PCR; the TCRdb copy retains only in-frame clones and omits some. This table has some 35,000 clones, roughly 90% appearing once. The CDR3 is 16 residues long. The junction had 9 bases not matched to a gene; V was cut back by 1 base and J by 6 bases. Germline CDR1 and CDR2: SGDLS and YYNGEE. Samples spanned pretreatment and treatment, with 1 to 8 time points per patient. Material: PBMCs, obtained around atezolizumab (anti-PD-L1) treatment. This receptor was taken from a man between 65 and 85 years old with urothelial cancer. The V gene is TRBV9, the J gene TRBJ2-3; 9 bases fit TRBD2. The chain's CDR3 is CASSVIAGANRDTQYF. DNA for the CDR3: TGTGCCAGCAGCGTAATAGCGGGAGCCAACCGGGATACGCAGTATTTT.